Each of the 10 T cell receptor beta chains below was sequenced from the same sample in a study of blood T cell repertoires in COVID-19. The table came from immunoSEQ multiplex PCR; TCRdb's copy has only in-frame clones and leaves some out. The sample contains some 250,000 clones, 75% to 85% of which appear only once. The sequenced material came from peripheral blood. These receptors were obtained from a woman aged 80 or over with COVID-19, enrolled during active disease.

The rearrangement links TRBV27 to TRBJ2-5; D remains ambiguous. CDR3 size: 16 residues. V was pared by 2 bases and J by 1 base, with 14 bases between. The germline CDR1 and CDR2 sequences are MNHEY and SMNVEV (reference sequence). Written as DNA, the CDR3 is TGTGCCAGCAGTTTACTCCCCCAGGCAGCCCAAGAGACCCAGTACTTC. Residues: CASSLLPQAAQETQYF.

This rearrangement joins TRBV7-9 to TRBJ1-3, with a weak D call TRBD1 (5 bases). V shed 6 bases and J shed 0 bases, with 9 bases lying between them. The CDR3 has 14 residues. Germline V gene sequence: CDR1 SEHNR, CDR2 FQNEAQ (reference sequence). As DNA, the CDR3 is TGTGCCAGCAGACCGACAGCCTCTGGAAACACCATATATTTT. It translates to CASRPTASGNTIYF.

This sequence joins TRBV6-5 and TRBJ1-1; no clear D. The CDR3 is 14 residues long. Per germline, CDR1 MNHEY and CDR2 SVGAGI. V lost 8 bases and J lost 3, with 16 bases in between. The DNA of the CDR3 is TGTGCCAGCGGATCGAGGCTAAAGGACACTGAAGCTTTCTTT. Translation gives CASGSRLKDTEAFF.

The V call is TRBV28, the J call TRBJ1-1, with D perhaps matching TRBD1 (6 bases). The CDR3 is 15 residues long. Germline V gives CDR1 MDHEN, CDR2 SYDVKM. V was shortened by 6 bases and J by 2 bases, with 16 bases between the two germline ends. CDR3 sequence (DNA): TGTGCCAGCAGCCTACCGGGGGGCGCAAACACTGAAGCTTTCTTT. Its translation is CASSLPGGANTEAFF.

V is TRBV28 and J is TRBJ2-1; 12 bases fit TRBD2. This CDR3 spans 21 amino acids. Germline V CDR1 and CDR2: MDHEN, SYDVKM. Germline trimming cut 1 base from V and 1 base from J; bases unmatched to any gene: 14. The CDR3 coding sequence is TGTGCCAGCAGTTTATCCTTATCTAAGCGAACTAGCGGGAGGTCCTACAATGAGCAGTTCTTC. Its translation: CASSLSLSKRTSGRSYNEQFF.

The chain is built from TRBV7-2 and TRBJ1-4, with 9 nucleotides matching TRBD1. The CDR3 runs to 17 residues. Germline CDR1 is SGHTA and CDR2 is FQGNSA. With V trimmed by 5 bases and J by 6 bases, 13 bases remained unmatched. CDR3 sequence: CASSLTGGQGKYEKLFF. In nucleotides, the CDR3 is TGTGCCAGCAGCCTAACAGGGGGACAGGGAAAATATGAAAAACTGTTTTTT.

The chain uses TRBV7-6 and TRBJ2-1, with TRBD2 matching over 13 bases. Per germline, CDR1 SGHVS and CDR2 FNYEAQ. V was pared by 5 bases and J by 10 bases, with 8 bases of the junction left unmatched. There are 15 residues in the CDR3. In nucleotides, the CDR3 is TGTGCCAGCAGCCCTTTCGGACTAGCGGGAGAGGAGCAGTTCTTC. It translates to CASSPFGLAGEEQFF.

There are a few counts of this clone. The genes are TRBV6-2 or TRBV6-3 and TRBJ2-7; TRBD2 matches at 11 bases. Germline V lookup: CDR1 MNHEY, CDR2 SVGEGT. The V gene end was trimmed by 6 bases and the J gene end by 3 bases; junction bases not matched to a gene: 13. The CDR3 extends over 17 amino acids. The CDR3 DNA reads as TGTGCCAGCAGCTCCGGGACTAGCGGCAGAAAGGACTACGAGCAGTACTTC. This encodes CASSSGTSGRKDYEQYF.

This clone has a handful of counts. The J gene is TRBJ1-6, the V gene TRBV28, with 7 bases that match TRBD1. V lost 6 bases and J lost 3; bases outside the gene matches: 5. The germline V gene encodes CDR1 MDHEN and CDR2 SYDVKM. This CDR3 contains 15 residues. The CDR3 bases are TGTGCCAGCAGGGGGGACAGCCTCTATAATTCACCCCTCCACTTT. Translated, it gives CASRGDSLYNSPLHF.

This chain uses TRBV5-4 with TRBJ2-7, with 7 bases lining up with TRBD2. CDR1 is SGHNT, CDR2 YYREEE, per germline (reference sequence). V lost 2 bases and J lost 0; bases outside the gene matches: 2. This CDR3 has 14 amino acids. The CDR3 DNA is TGTGCCAGCAGCTTAGCGGGAAACTCCTACGAGCAGTACTTC. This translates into CASSLAGNSYEQYF.